Described below is a single T cell receptor beta chain sequence and its context. The data were taken from a study of control samples from healthy donors and cancer patients. V shed 4 bases and J 5 bases; nucleotides not matched to a gene: 4. The germline V gene encodes CDR1 SNHLY and CDR2 FYNNEI. CDR3 size: 14 residues. The assay was immunoSEQ multiplex PCR, and TCRdb's table has in-frame clones only and misses some. The repertoire holds 100,000 to 150,000 clones, with 85% to 90% as singletons. Material for sequencing was blood. The sequence derives from a man aged 30 to 39 in good health. This rearrangement joins TRBV2 to TRBJ1-4, with 7 bases matching TRBD1. This chain's CDR3 is CASSGGDSNEKLFF. The CDR3 bases are TGTGCCAGCAGTGGAGGGGACAGCAATGAAAAACTGTTTTTT.